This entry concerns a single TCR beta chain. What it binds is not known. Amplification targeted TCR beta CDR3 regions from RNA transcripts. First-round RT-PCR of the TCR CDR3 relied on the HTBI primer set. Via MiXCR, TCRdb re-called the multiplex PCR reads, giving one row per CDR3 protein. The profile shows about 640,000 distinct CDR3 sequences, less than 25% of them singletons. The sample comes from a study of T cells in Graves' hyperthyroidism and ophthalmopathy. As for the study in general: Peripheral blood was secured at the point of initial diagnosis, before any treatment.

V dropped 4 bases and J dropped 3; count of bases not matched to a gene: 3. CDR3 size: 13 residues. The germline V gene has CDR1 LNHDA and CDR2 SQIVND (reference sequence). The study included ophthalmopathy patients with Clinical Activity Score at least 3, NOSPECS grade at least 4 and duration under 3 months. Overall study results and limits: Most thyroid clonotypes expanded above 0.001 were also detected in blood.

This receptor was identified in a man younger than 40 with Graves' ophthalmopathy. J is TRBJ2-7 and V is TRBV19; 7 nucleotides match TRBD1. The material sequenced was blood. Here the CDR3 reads CASSTTGLYEQYF. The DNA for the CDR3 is TGTGCCAGTAGTACGACAGGGCTCTACGAGCAGTACTTC.